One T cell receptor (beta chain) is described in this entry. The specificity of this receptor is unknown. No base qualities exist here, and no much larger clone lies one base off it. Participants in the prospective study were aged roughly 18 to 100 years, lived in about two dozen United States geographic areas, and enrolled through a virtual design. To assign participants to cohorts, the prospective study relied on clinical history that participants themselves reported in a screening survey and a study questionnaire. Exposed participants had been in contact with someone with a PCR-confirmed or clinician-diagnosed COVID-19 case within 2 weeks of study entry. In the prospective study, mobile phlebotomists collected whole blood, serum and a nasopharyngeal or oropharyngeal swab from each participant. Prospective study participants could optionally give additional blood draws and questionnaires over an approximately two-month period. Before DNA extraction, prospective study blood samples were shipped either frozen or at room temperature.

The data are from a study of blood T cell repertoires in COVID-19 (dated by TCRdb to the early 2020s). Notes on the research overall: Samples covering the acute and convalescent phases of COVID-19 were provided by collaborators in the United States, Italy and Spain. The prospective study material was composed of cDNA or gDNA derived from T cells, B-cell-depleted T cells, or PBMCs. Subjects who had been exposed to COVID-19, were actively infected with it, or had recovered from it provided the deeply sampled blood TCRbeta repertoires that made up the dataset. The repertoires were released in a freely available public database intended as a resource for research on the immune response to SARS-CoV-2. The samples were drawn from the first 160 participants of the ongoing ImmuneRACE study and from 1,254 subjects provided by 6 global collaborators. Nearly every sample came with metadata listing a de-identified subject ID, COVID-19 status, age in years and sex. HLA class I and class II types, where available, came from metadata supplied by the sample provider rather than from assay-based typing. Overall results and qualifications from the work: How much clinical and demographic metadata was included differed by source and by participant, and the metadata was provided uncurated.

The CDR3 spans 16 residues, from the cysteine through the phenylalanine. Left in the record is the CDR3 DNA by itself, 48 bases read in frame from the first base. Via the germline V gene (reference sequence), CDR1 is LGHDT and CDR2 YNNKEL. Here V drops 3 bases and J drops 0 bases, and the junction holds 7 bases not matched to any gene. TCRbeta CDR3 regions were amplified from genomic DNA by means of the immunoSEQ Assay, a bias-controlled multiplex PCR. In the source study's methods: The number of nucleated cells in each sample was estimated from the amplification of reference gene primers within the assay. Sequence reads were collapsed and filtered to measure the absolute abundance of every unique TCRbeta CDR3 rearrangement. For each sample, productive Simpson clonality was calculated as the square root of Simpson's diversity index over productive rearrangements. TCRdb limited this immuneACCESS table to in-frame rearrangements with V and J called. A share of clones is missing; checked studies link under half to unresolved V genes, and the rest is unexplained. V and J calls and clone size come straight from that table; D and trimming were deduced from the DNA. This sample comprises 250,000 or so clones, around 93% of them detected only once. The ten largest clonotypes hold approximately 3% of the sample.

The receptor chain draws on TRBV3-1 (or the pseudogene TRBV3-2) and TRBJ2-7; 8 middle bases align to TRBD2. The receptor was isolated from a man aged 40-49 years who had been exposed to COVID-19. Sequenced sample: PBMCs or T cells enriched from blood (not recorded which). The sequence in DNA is TGTGCCAGCAGCCACCCCGGGACTAGAAGCTCCTACGAGCAGTACTTC. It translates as CASSHPGTRSSYEQYF.